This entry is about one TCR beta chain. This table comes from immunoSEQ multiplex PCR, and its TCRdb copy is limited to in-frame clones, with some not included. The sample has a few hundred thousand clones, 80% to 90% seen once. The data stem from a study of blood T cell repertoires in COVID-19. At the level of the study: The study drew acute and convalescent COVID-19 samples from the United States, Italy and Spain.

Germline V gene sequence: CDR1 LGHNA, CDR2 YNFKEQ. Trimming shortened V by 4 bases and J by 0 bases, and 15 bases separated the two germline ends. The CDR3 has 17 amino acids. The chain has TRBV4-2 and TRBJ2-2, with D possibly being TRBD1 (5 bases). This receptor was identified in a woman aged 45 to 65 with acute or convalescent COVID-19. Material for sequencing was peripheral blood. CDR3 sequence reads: CASSLPRGRTNTGELFF. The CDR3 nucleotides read TGTGCCAGCAGCCTCCCTAGGGGCCGGACGAACACCGGGGAGCTGTTTTTT.